The sequence of this T cell receptor beta chain was determined in a study of CD8 T cells in ankylosing spondylitis. This clonotype was seen many times. Looked up from germline, CDR1 is SGHAT and CDR2 is FQNNGV. J gave up 8 bases and V 2 bases, and 6 bases lay outside the gene matches. The CDR3 loop spans 14 amino acids. A single record per CDR3 protein comes from TCRdb applying MiXCR to the 5' RACE reads. The sample carries around 150,000 distinct CDR3 sequences, approximately 10% recorded once. V usage is TRBV11-2 and J usage is TRBJ2-1, with 7 bases identical to TRBD2. The material sequenced was blood, either unsorted or a sorted T cell fraction (not recorded which). The TCR sequence derives from a female donor with ankylosing spondylitis or in good health (not recorded which). CDR3 in amino acids: CASSLSGEGDEQFF. The CDR3 DNA reads as TGTGCCAGCAGCTTATCCGGGGAGGGAGATGAGCAGTTCTTC.